This record looks at one T cell receptor (beta chain) sequence and its context. These data come from a study of cytomegalovirus exposure and HLA in healthy donors. Study details: Unique TCR beta sequences numbering about 100 million came from about 179 million T cells in an earlier analysis.

Trimming cost V 4 bases and J 6 bases; bases outside gene matches: 12. CDR3 length: 15 residues. Germline V gene data show CDR1 as SGHNT and CDR2 as YYREEE (reference sequence). A multiplex PCR was run with 60 Vbeta primers and 13 Jbeta primers. Sequenced by immunoSEQ multiplex PCR; TCRdb stores in-frame clones only, minus some. This repertoire shows approximately 110,000 clones, 73% found once; its top ten account for over 3.5%. Sequenced sample: PBMCs. The receptor was isolated from a woman in her 40s in good health and CMV-seronegative. The genes are TRBV5-4 and TRBJ1-1; 7 nucleotides align to TRBD1. The CDR3 DNA reads TGTGCCAGCAGCCCGGGACAGACCACTGCCGCTGAAGCTTTCTTT. Its translation: CASSPGQTTAAEAFF.